The entry below describes one T cell receptor (beta chain). Its target is unknown. The data were taken from a study of response to subunit inactivated influenza vaccine. A single record per CDR3 protein comes from TCRdb applying MiXCR to the RT-PCR reads. The repertoire holds roughly 190,000 distinct CDR3 sequences, 13% to 15% seen once, with roughly 24% in the top ten. General study findings and limits: Researchers suggested that each seasonal influenza vaccination recruits few new T cells.

CDR3 length: 15 amino acids. Germline V gene data show CDR1 as SGHTA and CDR2 as FQGNSA. V was trimmed by 2 bases and J by 6 bases, leaving 15 bases between them. This chain connects TRBV7-2 to TRBJ2-3, with D possibly matching TRBD2 (5 bases). The sample in question was CD8+ T cells sorted from PBMCs, obtained about 5 days after vaccination. This clonotype originated in a man aged 50 or older who received an inactivated influenza vaccine. CDR3 bases: TGTGCCAGCAGCTTAACTGTAGAGCGGTATGATACGCAGTATTTT. Its translation: CASSLTVERYDTQYF. Full variable domain (rest looked up from reference TRBV7-2 and TRBJ2-3): GAGVSQSPSNKVTEKGKDVELRCDPISGHTALYWYRQSLGQGLEFLIYFQGNSAPDKSGLPSDRFSAERTGGSVSTLTIQRTQQEDSAVYLCASSLTVERYDTQYFGPGTRLTVL.